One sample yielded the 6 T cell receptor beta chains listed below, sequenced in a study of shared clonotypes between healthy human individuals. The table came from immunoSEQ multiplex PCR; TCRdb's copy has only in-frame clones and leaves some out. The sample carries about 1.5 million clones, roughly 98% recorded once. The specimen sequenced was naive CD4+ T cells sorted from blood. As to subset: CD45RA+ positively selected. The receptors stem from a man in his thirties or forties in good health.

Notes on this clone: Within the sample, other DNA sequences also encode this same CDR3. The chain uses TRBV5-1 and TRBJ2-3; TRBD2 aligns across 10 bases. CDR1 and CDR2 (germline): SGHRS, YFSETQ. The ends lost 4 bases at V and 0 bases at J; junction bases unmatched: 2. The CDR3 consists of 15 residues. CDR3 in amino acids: CASSQTSGSTDTQYF. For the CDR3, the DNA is TGCGCCAGCAGCCAGACTAGCGGGAGCACAGATACGCAGTATTTT. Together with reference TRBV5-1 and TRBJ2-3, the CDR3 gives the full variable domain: KAGVTQTPRYLIKTRGQQVTLSCSPISGHRSVSWYQQTPGQGLQFLFEYFSETQRNKGNFPGRFSGRQFSNSRSEMNVSTLELGDSALYLCASSQTSGSTDTQYFGPGTRLTVL.

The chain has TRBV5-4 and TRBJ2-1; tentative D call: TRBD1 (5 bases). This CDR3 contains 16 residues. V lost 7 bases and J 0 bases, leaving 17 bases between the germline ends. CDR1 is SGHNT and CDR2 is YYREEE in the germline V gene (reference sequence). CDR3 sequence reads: CASRPPGRSSYNEQFF. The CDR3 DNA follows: TGTGCCAGCCGTCCGCCAGGGCGCTCCTCCTACAATGAGCAGTTCTTC.

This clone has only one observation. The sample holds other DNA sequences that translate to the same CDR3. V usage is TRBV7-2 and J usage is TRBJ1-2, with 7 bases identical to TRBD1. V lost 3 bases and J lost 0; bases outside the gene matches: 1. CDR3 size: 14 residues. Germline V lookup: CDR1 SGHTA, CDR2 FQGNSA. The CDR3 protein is CASSFGTANYGYTF. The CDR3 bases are TGTGCCAGCAGCTTCGGGACAGCTAACTATGGCTACACCTTC. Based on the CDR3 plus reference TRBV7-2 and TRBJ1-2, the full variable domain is GAGVSQSPSNKVTEKGKDVELRCDPISGHTALYWYRQSLGQGLEFLIYFQGNSAPDKSGLPSDRFSAERTGGSVSTLTIQRTQQEDSAVYLCASSFGTANYGYTFGSGTRLTVV.

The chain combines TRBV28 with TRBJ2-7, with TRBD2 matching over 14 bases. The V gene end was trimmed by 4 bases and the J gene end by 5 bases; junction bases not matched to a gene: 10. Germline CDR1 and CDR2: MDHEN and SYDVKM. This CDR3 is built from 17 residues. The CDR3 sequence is CASSSSRPGLAGDEQYF. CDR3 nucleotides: TGTGCCAGCAGTTCCTCGCGTCCGGGACTAGCGGGGGACGAGCAGTACTTC.

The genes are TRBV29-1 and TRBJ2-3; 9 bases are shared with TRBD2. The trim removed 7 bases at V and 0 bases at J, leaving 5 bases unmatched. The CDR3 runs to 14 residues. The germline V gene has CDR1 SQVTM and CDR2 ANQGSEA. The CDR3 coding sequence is TGCAGCGCTGTGGGACTAGCTAGCACAGATACGCAGTATTTT. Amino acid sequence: CSAVGLASTDTQYF.

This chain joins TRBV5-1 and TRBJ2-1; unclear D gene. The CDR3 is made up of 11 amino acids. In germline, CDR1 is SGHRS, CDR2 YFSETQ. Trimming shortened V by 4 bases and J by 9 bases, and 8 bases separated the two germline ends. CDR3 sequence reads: CASSGLGEQFF. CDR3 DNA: TGCGCCAGCAGCGGCCTTGGTGAGCAGTTCTTC.